These 23 T cell receptor beta chains were sequenced from one sample in a study of blood T cell repertoires in COVID-19. Only in-frame clones appear in the TCRdb table, and some are missing; sequencing was by immunoSEQ multiplex PCR. This table has about 260,000 clones, roughly 88% appearing once. Sequenced: PBMCs or T cells enriched from blood (not recorded which). Receptors were obtained from a woman aged 45-65 years who had recovered from COVID-19.

The chain couples TRBV13 to TRBJ2-7; 10 nucleotides line up with TRBD2. Per germline, CDR1 PRHDT and CDR2 FYEKMQ (reference sequence). The length of the CDR3 is 18 residues. V trimming: 2 bases; J trimming: 6 bases; junction bases outside the gene matches: 16. CDR3 amino acids: CASSLLLAGTSAAVEQYF. The CDR3 nucleotides are TGTGCCAGCAGCTTATTACTAGCGGGGACCTCGGCCGCGGTCGAGCAGTACTTC.

As DNA, the CDR3 is TGCGCCAGCAGCCAAGGACGGGAGTATTACAATGAGCAGTTCTTC. Its translation is CASSQGREYYNEQFF. The genes are TRBV4-3 and TRBJ2-1, with a tentative D call TRBD2 (6 bases). Germline V gene lookup returns CDR1 LGHNA and CDR2 YSLEER. The ends were cut back, 1 base at V and 4 bases at J, with 11 bases in the middle. This CDR3 is 15 amino acids long.

This chain links TRBV4-3 with TRBJ1-6; 9 nucleotides align to TRBD1. Trimming cost V 2 bases and J 8 bases; bases outside gene matches: 4. Germline CDR1 LGHNA, CDR2 YSLEER. This CDR3 is built from 15 residues. Here the CDR3 reads CASSQQGTGYSPLHF. CDR3 DNA sequence: TGCGCCAGCAGCCAACAAGGGACAGGGTATTCACCCCTCCACTTT.

The gene calls are TRBV15 and TRBJ2-4; D is perhaps TRBD2 (6 bases). Germline V gene sequence: CDR1 LNHNV, CDR2 YYDKDF (reference sequence). Between the trimmed V and J ends, which lost 0 bases and 8 bases, there was a span of 17 bases. The CDR3 runs 16 residues. This CDR3 reads CATSRDPNIGGDIQYF. The DNA of the CDR3 is TGTGCCACCAGCAGAGATCCGAACATCGGAGGGGACATTCAGTACTTC.

This clone was seen only a few times. CDR3 residues: CATSRAGTEKNIQYF. The CDR3 DNA reads as TGTGCCACCAGCAGAGCCGGGACAGAAAAAAACATTCAGTACTTC. The chain combines TRBV15 with TRBJ2-4; 7 positions match TRBD1. The CDR3 spans 15 residues. Trimming took 1 base from V and 4 from J; bases not matched to a gene: 4. Germline V gene lookup returns CDR1 LNHNV and CDR2 YYDKDF (reference sequence).

This clone appeared a single time. The chain carries TRBV5-1 and TRBJ2-2; possibly TRBD2 for D (5 bases). This CDR3 has 18 amino acids. The ends were cut back, 6 bases at V and 0 bases at J, with 21 bases in the middle. Germline values: CDR1 SGHRS, CDR2 YFSETQ. DNA of the CDR3: TGCGCCAGCACTCCAGGTTGGCGGGCGGTGGCGAACACCGGGGAGCTGTTTTTT. It encodes CASTPGWRAVANTGELFF.

This sequence joins TRBV19 and TRBJ2-7; the match to TRBD1 covers 7 bases. Unmatched junction bases numbered 7, after V lost 8 bases and J lost 0 bases. This CDR3 region has 14 residues. The germline CDR1 and CDR2 sequences are LNHDA and SQIVND (reference sequence). The CDR3, as DNA: TGTGCCAGTGGGGTACAGGGGAGCTCCTACGAGCAGTACTTC. Its protein is CASGVQGSSYEQYF.

This rearrangement joins TRBV19 to TRBJ2-7, with TRBD1 as a possible D gene (6 bases). This CDR3 region has 14 residues. CDR1 is LNHDA, CDR2 SQIVND, per germline (reference sequence). The germline V and J ends were trimmed by 5 bases and 4 bases, with 15 bases remaining between them. CDR3 loop: CASSLRTALYEQYF. The CDR3 nucleotides are TGTGCCAGTAGTCTACGGACAGCATTGTACGAGCAGTACTTC.

The chain combines TRBV4-1 with TRBJ2-7; 14 bases are a match to TRBD2. Losses at the gene ends were 2 bases for V and 5 bases for J; bases not matched to a gene: 8. The CDR3 sequence is 17 residues long. Germline lookup yields CDR1 MGHRA and CDR2 YSYEKL. The CDR3 DNA reads as TGCGCCAGCAGCCAAACGACTAGCGGGAGGGCTAGAAACGAGCAGTACTTC. Protein: CASSQTTSGRARNEQYF.

This chain joins TRBV5-8 and TRBJ2-3; TRBD2 aligns across 13 bases. This CDR3 is built from 18 residues. Losses at the gene ends were 0 bases for V and 1 base for J; bases not matched to a gene: 5. CDR1 SGHTS and CDR2 YDEGEE come from the germline V gene. CDR3 in DNA: TGTGCCAGCAGCTTGGAGGGACTAGCGGGACCAGGCACAGATACGCAGTATTTT. This codes for CASSLEGLAGPGTDTQYF. Full variable domain (rest looked up from reference TRBV5-8 and TRBJ2-3): EAGVTQSPTHLIKTRGQQATLRCSPISGHTSVYWYQQALGLGLQFLLWYDEGEERNRGNFPPRFSGRQFPNYSSELNVNALELEDSALYLCASSLEGLAGPGTDTQYFGPGTRLTVL.

V gene TRBV19 combines with J gene TRBJ2-7; 10 nucleotides agree with TRBD1. The J segment lost 0 bases and the V segment lost 6 bases, leaving 2 bases of the junction unmatched. The CDR3 sequence is 14 residues long. Germline CDR1 is LNHDA and CDR2 is SQIVND (reference sequence). The CDR3 DNA follows: TGTGCCAGTAGGGGACAGGGGAGCTCCTACGAGCAGTACTTC. The encoded protein is CASRGQGSSYEQYF.

V and J are TRBV4-3 and TRBJ1-1; no firm D call. The CDR3 consists of 14 residues. Trimming removed 3 bases at V and 5 bases at J, with 13 bases between. In germline, CDR1 is LGHNA, CDR2 YSLEER. CDR3 amino acids: CASSHASPGTEAFF. In nucleotides, the CDR3 is TGCGCCAGCAGCCACGCCAGCCCCGGGACTGAAGCTTTCTTT.

J is TRBJ1-1 and V is TRBV9, with TRBD1 as a possible D gene (5 bases). Trimming took off 4 bases at V and 6 bases at J, with 16 bases between the two ends. In germline, CDR1 is SGDLS, CDR2 YYNGEE. The CDR3 is 14 residues long. The CDR3 DNA reads as TGTGCCAGCAGCCGGGGGAGGGGAGGGTCTGAAGCTTTCTTT. It codes for CASSRGRGGSEAFF.

This clone was seen a single time. The same CDR3 arises from other DNA sequences in this sample as well. The chain couples TRBV19 to TRBJ2-2; D may be TRBD1 (6 bases). Looked up from germline, CDR1 is LNHDA and CDR2 is SQIVND (reference sequence). The CDR3 contains 14 residues. V was trimmed by 5 bases and J by 3 bases, leaving 10 bases between them. CDR3 in amino acids: CASSGRGDTGELFF. CDR3 nucleotide sequence: TGTGCCAGTAGTGGCAGGGGTGACACCGGGGAGCTGTTTTTT.

This clone appeared once. The CDR3: CASSLQGAEGYTF. For the CDR3, the DNA is TGTGCCAGCAGCTTGCAGGGCGCGGAGGGCTACACCTTC. The chain links TRBV5-8 to TRBJ1-2; a weak D match, TRBD1 (5 bases). V gave up 1 base and J gave up 8 bases, with 12 bases separating them. This CDR3 comprises 13 residues. Germline V gene sequence: CDR1 SGHTS, CDR2 YDEGEE.

V usage is TRBV9 and J usage is TRBJ2-1; 7 bases line up with TRBD1. The V gene end was trimmed by 4 bases and the J gene end by 10 bases; junction bases not matched to a gene: 11. Germline V CDR1 and CDR2: SGDLS, YYNGEE. The CDR3 is made up of 14 amino acids. This CDR3 reads CASSPQLRDSEQFF. CDR3 DNA: TGTGCCAGCAGCCCCCAACTCAGGGACAGCGAGCAGTTCTTC.

The chain combines TRBV5-1 with TRBJ2-1; 11 nucleotides match TRBD2. The CDR3 is made up of 16 amino acids. The germline V gene has CDR1 SGHRS and CDR2 YFSETQ. The trim removed 1 base at V and 6 bases at J, leaving 6 bases unmatched. This CDR3 is CASSLTSGSISNEQFF. The CDR3 DNA follows: TGCGCCAGCAGCTTGACTAGCGGGAGTATATCCAATGAGCAGTTCTTC.

This clone was counted once. The CDR3 spells CASSTQTATQYF. CDR3 DNA sequence: TGTGCCAGCAGCACCCAGACTGCAACCCAGTACTTC. The V call is TRBV11-3, the J call TRBJ2-5; D call uncertain. From germline, CDR1 is SGHNT and CDR2 YENEEA. CDR3 size: 12 residues. V lost 5 bases to trimming and J lost 8 bases, with 12 bases between them.

V usage is TRBV9 and J usage is TRBJ2-7; D perhaps matches TRBD2 (5 bases). The germline CDR1 and CDR2 sequences are SGDLS and YYNGEE. The V and J ends lost 0 bases and 3 bases respectively, with 10 bases between them. CDR3 length: 14 amino acids. CDR3 sequence: CASSVGSADYEQYF. Here the CDR3 DNA reads TGTGCCAGCAGCGTAGGTTCAGCGGACTACGAGCAGTACTTC.

The genes are TRBV28 and TRBJ1-6; tentative D call: TRBD1 (6 bases). Germline-derived CDR1 and CDR2 are MDHEN and SYDVKM. V was pared by 5 bases and J by 8 bases, with 19 bases between. This CDR3 has 16 residues. The CDR3 bases are TGTGCCAGCAGTATGGGGCTTGGGGGGGGGCATTCACCCCTCCACTTT. As protein: CASSMGLGGGHSPLHF.

The V and J genes are TRBV3-1 (or the pseudogene TRBV3-2) and TRBJ1-6, with TRBD1 as a possible D gene (5 bases). V was trimmed by 1 base and J by 10 bases, leaving 8 bases between them. Germline V lookup: CDR1 LGHDT, CDR2 YNNKEL (reference sequence). This CDR3 has 13 residues. The CDR3: CASSQGGRSPLHF. DNA for the CDR3: TGTGCCAGCAGCCAAGGGGGGAGGTCACCCCTCCACTTT.

The chain employs TRBV19 and TRBJ1-3; 7 nucleotides agree with TRBD1. CDR1 is LNHDA and CDR2 is SQIVND in the germline V gene (reference sequence). The V segment lost 5 bases and the J segment 0 bases; nucleotides outside the gene matches: 31. This CDR3 is 24 amino acids long. CDR3 amino acids: CASSFYLGVPGQKPPSTSGNTIYF. DNA for the CDR3: TGTGCCAGTAGTTTTTACTTAGGCGTCCCGGGACAGAAACCTCCAAGTACCTCTGGAAACACCATATATTTT.

The DNA for the CDR3 is TGCGCCAGCAGCCAACCGTCCCAGGGCACCGGGGAGCTGTTTTTT. Amino acids: CASSQPSQGTGELFF. This chain joins TRBV4-1 and TRBJ2-2, with D tentatively TRBD1 (5 bases). This CDR3 has 15 amino acids. V lost 2 bases, J lost 4 bases, and 11 bases lay in between. Germline loops: CDR1 MGHRA, CDR2 YSYEKL.